This T cell receptor beta chain appears in the sequencing data of a study of blood T cell repertoires in COVID-19. Study overall: Researchers got acute and convalescent COVID-19 samples from the United States, Italy and Spain. PBMCs, B-cell-depleted T cells, or T cells provided the cDNA or gDNA that made up the material.

Trimming removed 3 bases from V and 0 bases from J, with 15 bases in between. The length of the CDR3 is 16 residues. The germline gives CDR1 SGDLS, CDR2 YYNGEE. As originally analysed: Amplification from reference gene primers served as the basis for estimated nucleated cell counts. Clones were read by immunoSEQ multiplex PCR, and TCRdb kept only the in-frame ones, dropping some. V, J and clone size are taken as reported in that table, and D and trimming were inferred from the DNA itself. This sample has hundreds of thousands of clones; approximately 77% occur once, and the top ten carry about 3.8%. The TCR originated in an elderly woman with acute or convalescent COVID-19. The chain couples TRBV9 to TRBJ1-1, with D unresolved. The sequenced sample was peripheral blood. The chain's CDR3 is CASSAGGANLNTEAFF. CDR3 bases: TGTGCCAGCAGCGCGGGAGGTGCCAACCTGAACACTGAAGCTTTCTTT.